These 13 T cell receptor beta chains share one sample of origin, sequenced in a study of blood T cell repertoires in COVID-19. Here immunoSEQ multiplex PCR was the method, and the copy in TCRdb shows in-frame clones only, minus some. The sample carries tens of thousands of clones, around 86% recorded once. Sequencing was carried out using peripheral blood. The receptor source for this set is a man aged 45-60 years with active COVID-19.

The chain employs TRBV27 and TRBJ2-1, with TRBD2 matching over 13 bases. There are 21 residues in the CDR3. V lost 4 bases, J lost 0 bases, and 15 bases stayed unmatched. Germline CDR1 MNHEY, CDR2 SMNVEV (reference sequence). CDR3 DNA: TGTGCCAGCAGTTCTCCTACTCCGACTAGCGGGAGGCCGAGCTCCTACAATGAGCAGTTCTTC. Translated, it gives CASSSPTPTSGRPSSYNEQFF.

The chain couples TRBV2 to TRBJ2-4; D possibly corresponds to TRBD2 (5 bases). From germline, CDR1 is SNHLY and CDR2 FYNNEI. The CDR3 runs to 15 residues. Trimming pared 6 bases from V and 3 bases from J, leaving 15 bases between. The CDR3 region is CASSDRPGSKNIQYF. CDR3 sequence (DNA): TGTGCCAGCAGCGACCGGCCTGGGAGCAAAAACATTCAGTACTTC. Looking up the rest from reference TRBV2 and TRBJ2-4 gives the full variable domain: EPEVTQTPSHQVTQMGQEVILRCVPISNHLYFYWYRQILGQKVEFLVSFYNNEISEKSEIFDDQFSVERPDGSNFTLKIRSTKLEDSAMYFCASSDRPGSKNIQYFGAGTRLSVL.

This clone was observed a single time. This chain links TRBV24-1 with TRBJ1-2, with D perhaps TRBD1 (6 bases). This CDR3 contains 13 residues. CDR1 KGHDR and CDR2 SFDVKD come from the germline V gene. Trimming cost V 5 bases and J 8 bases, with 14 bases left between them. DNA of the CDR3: TGTGCCACCAGTGCCCAACAGGGATCCGGCTACACCTTC. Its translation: CATSAQQGSGYTF.

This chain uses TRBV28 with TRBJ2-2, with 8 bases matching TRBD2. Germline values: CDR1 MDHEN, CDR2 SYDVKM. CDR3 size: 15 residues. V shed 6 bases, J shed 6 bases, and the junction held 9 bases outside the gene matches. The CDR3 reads CASRVTAGAAGELFF. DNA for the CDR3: TGTGCCAGCAGAGTGACAGCGGGAGCCGCCGGGGAGCTGTTTTTT.

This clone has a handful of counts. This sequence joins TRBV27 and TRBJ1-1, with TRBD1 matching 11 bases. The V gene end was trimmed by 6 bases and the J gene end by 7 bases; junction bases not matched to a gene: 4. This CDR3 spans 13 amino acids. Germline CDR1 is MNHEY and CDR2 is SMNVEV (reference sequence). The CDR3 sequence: CASRRGQGDEAFF. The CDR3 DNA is TGTGCCAGCAGGAGGGGACAGGGGGATGAAGCTTTCTTT.

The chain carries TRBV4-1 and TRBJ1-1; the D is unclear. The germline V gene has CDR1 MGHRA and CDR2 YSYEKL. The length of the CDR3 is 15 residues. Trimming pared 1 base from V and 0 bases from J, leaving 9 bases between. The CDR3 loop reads CASSQVGRLNTEAFF. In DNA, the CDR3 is TGCGCCAGCAGCCAAGTGGGCAGATTGAACACTGAAGCTTTCTTT.

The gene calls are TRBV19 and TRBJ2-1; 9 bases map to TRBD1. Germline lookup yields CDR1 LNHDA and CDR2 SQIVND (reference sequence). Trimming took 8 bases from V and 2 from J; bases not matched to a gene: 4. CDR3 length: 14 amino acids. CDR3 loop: CASVQGAAYNEQFF. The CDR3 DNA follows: TGTGCCAGTGTACAGGGGGCGGCCTACAATGAGCAGTTCTTC.

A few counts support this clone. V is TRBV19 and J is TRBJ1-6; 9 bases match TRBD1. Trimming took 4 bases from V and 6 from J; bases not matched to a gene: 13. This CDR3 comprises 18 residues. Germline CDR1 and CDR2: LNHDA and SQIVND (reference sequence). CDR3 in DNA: TGTGCCAGTAGTACAACCCCCCAACAGGGGGCAGGTAATTCACCCCTCCACTTT. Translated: CASSTTPQQGAGNSPLHF.

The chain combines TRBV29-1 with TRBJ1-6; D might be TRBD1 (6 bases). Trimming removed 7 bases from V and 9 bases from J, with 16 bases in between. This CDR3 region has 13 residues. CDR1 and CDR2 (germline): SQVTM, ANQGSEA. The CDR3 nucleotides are TGCAGCGCCGGAGACAGGAGCGGTTCACCCCTCCACTTT. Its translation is CSAGDRSGSPLHF.

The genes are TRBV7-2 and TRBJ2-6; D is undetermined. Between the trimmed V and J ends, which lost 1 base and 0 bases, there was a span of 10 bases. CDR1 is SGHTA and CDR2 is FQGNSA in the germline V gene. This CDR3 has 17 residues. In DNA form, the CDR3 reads TGTGCCAGCAGCTTAGGCCAGGTATCCTCTGGGGCCAACGTCCTGACTTTC. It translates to CASSLGQVSSGANVLTF.

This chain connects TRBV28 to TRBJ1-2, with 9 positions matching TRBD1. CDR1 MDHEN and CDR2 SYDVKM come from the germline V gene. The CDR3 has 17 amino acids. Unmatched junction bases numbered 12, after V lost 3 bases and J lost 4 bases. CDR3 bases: TGTGCCAGCAGTTTGCGGGGACAGGGACCTTCCCTCTATGGCTACACCTTC. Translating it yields CASSLRGQGPSLYGYTF.

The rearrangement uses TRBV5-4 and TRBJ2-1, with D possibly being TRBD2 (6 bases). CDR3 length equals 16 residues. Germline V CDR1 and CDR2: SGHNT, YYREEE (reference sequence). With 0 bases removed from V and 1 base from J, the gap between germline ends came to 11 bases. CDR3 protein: CASSLGLAFSYNEQFF. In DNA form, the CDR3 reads TGTGCCAGCAGCTTGGGGCTAGCGTTTTCCTACAATGAGCAGTTCTTC.

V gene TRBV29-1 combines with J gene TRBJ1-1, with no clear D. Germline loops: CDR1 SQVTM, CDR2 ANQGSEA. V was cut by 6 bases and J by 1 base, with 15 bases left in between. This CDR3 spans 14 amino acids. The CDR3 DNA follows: TGCAGCGTCTCATTTTCCGGAGGGAACACTGAAGCTTTCTTT. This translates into CSVSFSGGNTEAFF.